Each of the 8 T cell receptor beta chains below was sequenced from the same sample in a study of OX40 agonist ivuxolimab in advanced cancers. Sequencing used immunoSEQ multiplex PCR; TCRdb keeps in-frame clones, though not all of them. Counted here are 65,000 to 95,000 clones, more than 75% occurring once; the ten biggest clones make up less than 8%. The sequencing here drew on CD4+ or CD8+ T cells sorted from blood, taken in a trial of the OX40 agonist ivuxolimab. All receptors derive from an adult with an advanced solid tumor such as melanoma, head and neck, liver or kidney cancer.

This clone was seen only a few times. The chain combines TRBV5-4 with TRBJ2-3, with D tentatively TRBD1 or TRBD2 (5 bases each). V was cut by 4 bases and J by 1 base, with 13 bases left in between. The CDR3 is made up of 15 amino acids. CDR1 is SGHNT and CDR2 is YYREEE in the germline V gene (reference sequence). CDR3 residues: CASSLGTIGTDTQYF. The DNA for the CDR3 is TGTGCCAGCAGCCTCGGGACGATCGGCACAGATACGCAGTATTTT.

J is TRBJ1-1 and V is TRBV2; D possibly corresponds to TRBD1 (6 bases). Trimming removed 8 bases from V and 0 bases from J, with 13 bases in between. Germline loops: CDR1 SNHLY, CDR2 FYNNEI. CDR3 length: 14 residues. The CDR3 nucleotides are TGTGCCAGCCTTGGGGACACCTTGAACACTGAAGCTTTCTTT. Encoded protein: CASLGDTLNTEAFF.

The J gene is TRBJ1-1, the V gene TRBV18; the D gene is possibly TRBD1 (6 bases). Trimming took off 3 bases at V and 7 bases at J, with 12 bases between the two ends. The CDR3 has 13 residues. Germline V gives CDR1 KGHSH, CDR2 LQKENI. DNA of the CDR3: TGTGCCAGCTCACCCACAGGGACGGGTGAAGCTTTCTTT. This codes for CASSPTGTGEAFF.

This rearrangement joins TRBV19 to TRBJ1-1; possibly TRBD1 for D (5 bases). The CDR3 loop spans 14 amino acids. V lost 6 bases to trimming and J lost 2 bases, with 13 bases between them. Germline-derived CDR1 and CDR2 are LNHDA and SQIVND (reference sequence). CDR3 sequence: CASRGVVFNTEAFF. The CDR3 DNA follows: TGTGCCAGTAGGGGGGTGGTATTCAACACTGAAGCTTTCTTT.

This chain uses TRBV6-6 with TRBJ1-2; D gene ambiguous. Looked up from germline, CDR1 is MNHNY and CDR2 is SVGAGI (reference sequence). Trimming removed 4 bases from V and 3 bases from J, with 12 bases in between. The CDR3 totals 14 residues. The CDR3 DNA sequence: TGTGCCAGCAGTTCTCCGGGAGATTACTATGGCTACACCTTC. Translating gives CASSSPGDYYGYTF.

The V call is TRBV11-2, the J call TRBJ2-7; D gene ambiguous. V lost 6 bases and J lost 0, with 9 bases in between. Germline V gives CDR1 SGHAT, CDR2 FQNNGV. This CDR3 is 13 amino acids long. The CDR3 nucleotides read TGTGCCAGCAGGAGCCCCTCCTCCTACGAGCAGTACTTC. The encoded protein is CASRSPSSYEQYF.

This chain links TRBV29-1 with TRBJ2-3, with 7 bases matching TRBD2. The CDR3 spans 14 residues. V gave up 7 bases and J gave up 2 bases; unmatched junction bases: 9. The germline CDR1 and CDR2 sequences are SQVTM and ANQGSEA. The CDR3 region is CSGGTTTNTDTQYF. The DNA of the CDR3 is TGCAGCGGCGGGACTACAACAAACACAGATACGCAGTATTTT.

The chain is built from TRBV27 and TRBJ1-5; D gene uncertain. The CDR3 runs 10 residues. V lost 4 bases, J lost 6 bases, and 1 base lay in between. Germline values: CDR1 MNHEY, CDR2 SMNVEV (reference sequence). This chain's CDR3 is CASSSQPQHF. The DNA of the CDR3 is TGTGCCAGCAGTTCTCAGCCCCAGCATTTT.